This T cell receptor (beta chain) was found in a study of OX40 agonist ivuxolimab in advanced cancers. The CDR3 is 15 amino acids. Germline values: CDR1 MRHNA, CDR2 SNTAGT. V was clipped by 2 bases and J by 7 bases, with 17 bases between them. Assay used: immunoSEQ multiplex PCR; TCRdb lists only in-frame clones, some missing. The profile shows more than 65,000 clones, 88% of them singletons. This specimen was CD4+ or CD8+ T cells sorted from blood, taken in a trial of the OX40 agonist ivuxolimab. The V and J genes are TRBV6-4 and TRBJ1-2; D is perhaps TRBD1 (5 bases). The clonotype originates from an adult with an advanced solid tumor such as melanoma, head and neck, liver or kidney cancer. The chain's CDR3 is CASSDPGRVLAGYTF. For the CDR3, the DNA is TGTGCCAGCAGTGACCCAGGGAGGGTGCTCGCTGGCTACACCTTC.